The 16 T cell receptor beta chains in this list originate from one sample, sequenced in a study of blood T cells in healthy people across ages. The second PCR ran about 6 to 12 cycles with a sample-barcoded 5' primer and J-beta primers. TCRdb passed the 5' RACE reads through MiXCR, listing each CDR3 protein once. The repertoire consists of about 840,000 distinct CDR3 sequences, with about 29% occurring once and the leading ten covering about 10%. Another study also made use of these data, one on T cells of mothers and their children.

The sample comprised blood. The receptors were sampled from a middle-aged woman in good health.

This clonotype was seen more than once but under ten times. V usage is TRBV7-2 and J usage is TRBJ2-2, with 7 positions matching TRBD1. The trim removed 5 bases at V and 6 bases at J, leaving 6 bases unmatched. Looked up from germline, CDR1 is SGHTA and CDR2 is FQGNSA. The CDR3 has 14 residues. CDR3 amino acids: CASSPWQGAGELFF. The CDR3 coding sequence is TGTGCCAGCAGCCCCTGGCAGGGGGCCGGGGAGCTGTTTTTT.

The chain links TRBV12-3 or TRBV12-4 to TRBJ1-4, with 12 bases aligning to TRBD1. The CDR3 is 15 residues long. Losses at the gene ends were 3 bases for V and 8 bases for J; bases not matched to a gene: 4. CDR3 sequence reads: CASSFGDRGREKLFF. DNA for the CDR3: TGTGCCAGCAGTTTTGGGGACAGGGGGCGCGAAAAACTGTTTTTT.

This clonotype appeared a few times. This sequence joins TRBV7-2 and TRBJ2-1; D not resolved. Germline lookup yields CDR1 SGHTA and CDR2 FQGNSA. Trimming pared 3 bases from V and 4 bases from J, leaving 4 bases between. This CDR3 is built from 12 residues. The CDR3 DNA reads as TGTGCCAGCAGCTTGAAGTACAATGAGCAGTTCTTC. Protein product: CASSLKYNEQFF.

The rearrangement joins TRBV4-1 to TRBJ1-2; tentatively, D is TRBD1 (6 bases). Germline assignment: CDR1 MGHRA and CDR2 YSYEKL. Trimming took 5 bases from V and 4 from J, leaving 14 bases between them. The CDR3 runs 14 residues. The CDR3 region has the DNA TGCGCCAGCAGCTCTCCCAGGGGAACCTATGGCTACACCTTC. It specifies CASSSPRGTYGYTF.

This clonotype occurred many times. The chain is built from TRBV28 and TRBJ2-5; D gene unclear. The CDR3 is made up of 12 amino acids. V dropped 2 bases and J dropped 6 bases, with 7 bases sitting between them. Per germline, CDR1 MDHEN and CDR2 SYDVKM. Written as DNA, the CDR3 is TGTGCCAGCAGTTTAGGGGTAAAGACCCAGTACTTC. Translated: CASSLGVKTQYF.

On this clonotype itself: This may be a read error, as it is one base from a much larger clone. The chain joins TRBV20-1 to TRBJ1-1, with a weak D call TRBD1 (5 bases). Germline loops: CDR1 DFQATT, CDR2 SNEGSKA (reference sequence). Trimming took 0 bases from V and 0 from J, leaving 11 bases between them. The CDR3 covers 15 residues. This chain's CDR3 is CSARDIQGMNTEAFF. The CDR3 DNA sequence: TGCAGTGCTAGAGATATCCAGGGAATGAACACTGAAGCTTTCTTT.

This chain joins TRBV7-8 and TRBJ2-1, with a possible D match to TRBD2 (5 bases). CDR3 length equals 16 residues. Per germline, CDR1 SGHVS and CDR2 FQNEAQ. The V end lost 5 bases, the J end lost 1 base, and 15 bases lay between the germline ends. In DNA form, the CDR3 reads TGTGCCAGCAGCGCACAGAGGGCTTTGTCCTACAATGAGCAGTTCTTC. Its translation: CASSAQRALSYNEQFF. Combining the CDR3 with reference TRBV7-8 and TRBJ2-1 gives the whole variable domain GAGVSQSPRYKVAKRGQDVALRCDPISGHVSLFWYQQALGQGPEFLTYFQNEAQLDKSGLPSDRFFAERPEGSVSTLKIQRTQQEDSAVYLCASSAQRALSYNEQFFGPGTRLTVL.

This clonotype was recorded at least ten times. The CDR3 coding sequence is TGTGCCAGCAGTCGTACAACAGGGGGCCCAGGCGGCTACACCTTC. Protein product: CASSRTTGGPGGYTF. This chain connects TRBV7-3 to TRBJ1-2, with 9 bases lining up with TRBD1. The J segment lost 8 bases and the V segment lost 6 bases, leaving 13 bases of the junction unmatched. Germline V lookup: CDR1 SGHTA, CDR2 FQGTGA. The CDR3 sequence is 15 residues long. Together with reference TRBV7-3 and TRBJ1-2, the CDR3 gives the full variable domain: GAGVSQTPSNKVTEKGKYVELRCDPISGHTALYWYRQSLGQGPEFLIYFQGTGAADDSGLPNDRFFAVRPEGSVSTLKIQRTERGDSAVYLCASSRTTGGPGGYTFGSGTRLTVV.

Remarks on this clonotype: A single base separates this from a much larger clone, so it may be a read error. The chain uses TRBV5-1 and TRBJ2-6, with 7 bases lining up with TRBD1. The CDR3 is 17 amino acids. The trim removed 4 bases at V and 0 bases at J, leaving 7 bases unmatched. Germline values: CDR1 SGHRS, CDR2 YFSETQ. DNA of the CDR3: TGCGCCAGCAGCATAGGACAGGTCCTCTCTGGGGCCAACGTCCTGACTTTC. It codes for CASSIGQVLSGANVLTF.

This clonotype was observed a few times. This rearrangement joins TRBV20-1 to TRBJ2-7; a weak D match, TRBD1 (6 bases). The V gene lost 0 bases and the J gene lost 4 bases, with 25 bases spanning the gap. Germline V gene data show CDR1 as DFQATT and CDR2 as SNEGSKA (reference sequence). This CDR3 region has 18 residues. Here the CDR3 reads CSARDPSPDSHLGYEQYF. The CDR3 DNA reads TGCAGTGCTAGAGACCCCTCCCCGGACAGCCACCTTGGGTACGAGCAGTACTTC.

This clonotype was recorded many times. This chain uses TRBV4-3 with TRBJ2-4, with D uncertain. The CDR3 is made up of 15 amino acids. V was cut by 0 bases and J by 1 base, with 7 bases left in between. Germline V gene sequence: CDR1 LGHNA, CDR2 YSLEER. CDR3 residues: CASSQDGVAKNIQYF. CDR3 nucleotide sequence: TGCGCCAGCAGCCAAGATGGGGTGGCCAAAAACATTCAGTACTTC.

The sample holds many counts of this clonotype. The rearrangement joins TRBV7-2 to TRBJ2-3, with 12 nucleotides matching TRBD2. This CDR3 spans 20 amino acids. Trimming cost V 5 bases and J 2 bases; bases outside gene matches: 17. Germline V gives CDR1 SGHTA, CDR2 FQGNSA. CDR3 bases: TGTGCCAGCAGCCCCTTCACTAGCGGGGGGCGCGACTCCTTCACAGATACGCAGTATTTT. Protein: CASSPFTSGGRDSFTDTQYF.

The chain has TRBV29-1 and TRBJ2-4; weak D call: TRBD2 (6 bases). Trimming took off 1 base at V and 7 bases at J, with 11 bases between the two ends. CDR1 is SQVTM and CDR2 is ANQGSEA in the germline V gene. This CDR3 has 13 amino acids. In DNA, the CDR3 is TGCAGCGTTGAAGGGGGGGTATCGAACATTCAGTACTTC. It encodes CSVEGGVSNIQYF.

This clonotype was seen many times. The J gene is TRBJ2-1, the V gene TRBV28, with D hard to call. Trimming took 3 bases from V and 11 from J, leaving 11 bases between them. Germline V gene sequence: CDR1 MDHEN, CDR2 SYDVKM. CDR3 length equals 12 residues. CDR3 in amino acids: CASSLAKRQQFF. The CDR3 DNA follows: TGTGCCAGCAGTTTGGCCAAACGCCAGCAGTTCTTC.

CDR3 residues: CAISANYGNTIYF. The CDR3 DNA follows: TGTGCCATCAGTGCAAATTACGGAAACACCATATATTTT. This chain uses TRBV10-3 with TRBJ1-3; unclear D gene. Trimming pared 4 bases from V and 4 bases from J, leaving 8 bases between. Germline lookup yields CDR1 ENHRY and CDR2 SYGVKD. The CDR3 runs to 13 residues.

In its sample, this clonotype was seen a few times. This chain uses TRBV5-5 with TRBJ2-5; D is unresolved. The CDR3 spans 13 residues. Germline values: CDR1 SGHKS, CDR2 YYEKEE (reference sequence). V dropped 2 bases and J dropped 6 bases, with 11 bases sitting between them. CDR3 nucleotide sequence: TGTGCCAGCAGCTTCTATAACGAGCAGACCCAGTACTTC. Its translation: CASSFYNEQTQYF.